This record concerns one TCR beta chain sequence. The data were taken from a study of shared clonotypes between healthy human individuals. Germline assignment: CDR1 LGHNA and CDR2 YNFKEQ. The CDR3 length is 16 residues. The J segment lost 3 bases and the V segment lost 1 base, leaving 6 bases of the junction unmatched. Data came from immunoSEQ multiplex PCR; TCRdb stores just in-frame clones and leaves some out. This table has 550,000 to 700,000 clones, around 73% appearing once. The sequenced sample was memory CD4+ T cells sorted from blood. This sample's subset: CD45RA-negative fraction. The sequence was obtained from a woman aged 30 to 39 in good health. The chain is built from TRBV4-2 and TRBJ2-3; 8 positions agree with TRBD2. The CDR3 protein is CASSQGIASGTDTQYF. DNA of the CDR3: TGTGCCAGCAGCCAAGGGATCGCTAGCGGGACAGATACGCAGTATTTT.